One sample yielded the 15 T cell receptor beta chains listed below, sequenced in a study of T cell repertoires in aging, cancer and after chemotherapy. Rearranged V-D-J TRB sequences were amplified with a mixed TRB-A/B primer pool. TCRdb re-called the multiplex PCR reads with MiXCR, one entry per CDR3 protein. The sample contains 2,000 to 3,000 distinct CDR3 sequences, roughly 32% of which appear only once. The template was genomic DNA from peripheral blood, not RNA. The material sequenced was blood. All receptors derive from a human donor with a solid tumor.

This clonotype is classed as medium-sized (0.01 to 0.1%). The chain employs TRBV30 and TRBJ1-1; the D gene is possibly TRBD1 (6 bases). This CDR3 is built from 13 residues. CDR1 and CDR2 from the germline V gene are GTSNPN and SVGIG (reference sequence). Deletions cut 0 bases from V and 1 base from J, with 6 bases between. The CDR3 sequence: CAWSVQGNTEAFF. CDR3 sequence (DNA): TGTGCCTGGAGTGTACAGGGGAACACTGAAGCTTTCTTT.

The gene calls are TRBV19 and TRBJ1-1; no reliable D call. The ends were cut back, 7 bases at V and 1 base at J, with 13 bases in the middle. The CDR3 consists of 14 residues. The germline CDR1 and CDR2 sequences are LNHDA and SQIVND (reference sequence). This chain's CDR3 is CASTRPSRNTEAFF. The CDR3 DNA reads TGTGCCAGTACCCGTCCCTCGAGGAACACTGAAGCTTTCTTT.

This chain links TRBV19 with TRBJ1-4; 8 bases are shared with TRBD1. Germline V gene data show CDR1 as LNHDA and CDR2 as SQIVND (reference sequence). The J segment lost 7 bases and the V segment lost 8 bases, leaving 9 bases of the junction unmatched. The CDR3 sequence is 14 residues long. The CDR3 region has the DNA TGTGCCAGTGGTAGACAGGGGCTAGCTGAAAAACTGTTTTTT. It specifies CASGRQGLAEKLFF.

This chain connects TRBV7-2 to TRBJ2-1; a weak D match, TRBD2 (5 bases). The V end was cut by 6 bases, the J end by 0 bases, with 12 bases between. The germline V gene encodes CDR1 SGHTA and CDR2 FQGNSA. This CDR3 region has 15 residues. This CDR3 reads CASSLPGYSYNEQFF. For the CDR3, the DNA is TGTGCCAGCAGTTTACCGGGATACTCCTACAATGAGCAGTTCTTC.

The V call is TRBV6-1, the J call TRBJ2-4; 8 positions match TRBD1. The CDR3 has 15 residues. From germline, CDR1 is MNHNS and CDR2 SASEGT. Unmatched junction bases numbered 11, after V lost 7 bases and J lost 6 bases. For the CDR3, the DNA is TGTGCCAGCACCACTCTAAAAGGGACAGGAAACATTCAGTACTTC. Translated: CASTTLKGTGNIQYF.

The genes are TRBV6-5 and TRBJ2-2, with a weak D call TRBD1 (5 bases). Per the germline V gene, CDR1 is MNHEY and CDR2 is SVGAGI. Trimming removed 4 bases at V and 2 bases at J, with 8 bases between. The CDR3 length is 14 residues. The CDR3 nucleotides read TGTGCCAGCAGTTCAGGGCAAAACACCGGGGAGCTGTTTTTT. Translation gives CASSSGQNTGELFF.

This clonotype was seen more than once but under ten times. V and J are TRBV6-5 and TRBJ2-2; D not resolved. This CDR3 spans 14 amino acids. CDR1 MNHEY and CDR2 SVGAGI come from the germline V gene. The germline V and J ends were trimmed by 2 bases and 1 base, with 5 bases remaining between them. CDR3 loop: CASSYAVNTGELFF. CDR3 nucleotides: TGTGCCAGCAGTTACGCCGTGAACACCGGGGAGCTGTTTTTT.

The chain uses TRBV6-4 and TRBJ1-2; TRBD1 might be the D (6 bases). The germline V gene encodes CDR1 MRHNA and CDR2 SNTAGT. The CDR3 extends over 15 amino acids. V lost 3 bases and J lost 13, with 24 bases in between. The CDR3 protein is CASSESRQARGSGTF. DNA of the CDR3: TGTGCCAGCAGTGAATCTCGACAGGCCCGGGGTAGCGGCACCTTC.

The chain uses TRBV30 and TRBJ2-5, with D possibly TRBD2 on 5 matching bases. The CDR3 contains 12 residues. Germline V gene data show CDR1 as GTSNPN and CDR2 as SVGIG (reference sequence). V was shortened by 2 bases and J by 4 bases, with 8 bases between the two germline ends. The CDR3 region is CAWSPGIETQYF. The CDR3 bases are TGTGCCTGGAGTCCGGGGATAGAGACCCAGTACTTC.

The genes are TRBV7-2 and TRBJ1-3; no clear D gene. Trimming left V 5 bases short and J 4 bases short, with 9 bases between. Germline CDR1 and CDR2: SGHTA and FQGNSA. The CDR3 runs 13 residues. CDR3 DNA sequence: TGTGCCAGCAGCGCCGGCAAAGGAAACACCATATATTTT. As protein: CASSAGKGNTIYF.

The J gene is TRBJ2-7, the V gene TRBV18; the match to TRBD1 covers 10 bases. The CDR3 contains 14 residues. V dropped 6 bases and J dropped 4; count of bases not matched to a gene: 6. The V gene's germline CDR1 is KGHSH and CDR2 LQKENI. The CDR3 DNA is TGTGCCAGCTCGCGACAGGGGGCGGGTTACGAGCAGTACTTC. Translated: CASSRQGAGYEQYF.

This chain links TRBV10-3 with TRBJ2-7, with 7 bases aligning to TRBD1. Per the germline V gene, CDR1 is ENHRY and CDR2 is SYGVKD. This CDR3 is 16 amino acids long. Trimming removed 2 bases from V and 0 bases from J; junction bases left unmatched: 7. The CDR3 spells CAISERTGVGSYEQYF. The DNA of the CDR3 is TGTGCCATCAGTGAGAGAACAGGGGTGGGCTCCTACGAGCAGTACTTC.

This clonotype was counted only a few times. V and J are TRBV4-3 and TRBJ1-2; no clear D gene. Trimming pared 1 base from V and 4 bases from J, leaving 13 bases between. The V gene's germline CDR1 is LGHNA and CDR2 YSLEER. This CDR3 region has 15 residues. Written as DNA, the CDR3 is TGCGCCAGCAGCCAAGGGGCAGGCCTTGGCTATGGCTACACCTTC. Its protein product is CASSQGAGLGYGYTF.

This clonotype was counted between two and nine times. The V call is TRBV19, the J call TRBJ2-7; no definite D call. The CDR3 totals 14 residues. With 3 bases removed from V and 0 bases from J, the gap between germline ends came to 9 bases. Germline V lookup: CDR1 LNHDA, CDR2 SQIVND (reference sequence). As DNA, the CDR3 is TGTGCCAGTAGTATTTGGCAGGACTCCTACGAGCAGTACTTC. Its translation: CASSIWQDSYEQYF.

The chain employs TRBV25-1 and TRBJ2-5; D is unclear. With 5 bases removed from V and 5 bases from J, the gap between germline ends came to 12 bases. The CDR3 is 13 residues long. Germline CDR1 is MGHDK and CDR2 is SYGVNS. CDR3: CASSRRTGETQYF. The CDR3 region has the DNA TGTGCCAGCAGTCGACGGACCGGGGAGACCCAGTACTTC.